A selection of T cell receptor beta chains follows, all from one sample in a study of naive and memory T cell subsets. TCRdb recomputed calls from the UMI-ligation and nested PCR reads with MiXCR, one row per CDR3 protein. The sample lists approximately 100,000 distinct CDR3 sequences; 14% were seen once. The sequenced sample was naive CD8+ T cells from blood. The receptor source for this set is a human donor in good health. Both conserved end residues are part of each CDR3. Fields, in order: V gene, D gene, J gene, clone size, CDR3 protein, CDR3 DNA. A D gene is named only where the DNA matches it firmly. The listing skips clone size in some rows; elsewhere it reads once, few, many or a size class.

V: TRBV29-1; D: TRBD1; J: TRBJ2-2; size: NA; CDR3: CSVRSDLDRGTGELFF; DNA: TGCAGCGTACGGTCGGATTTGGACAGGGGCACCGGGGAGCTGTTTTTT
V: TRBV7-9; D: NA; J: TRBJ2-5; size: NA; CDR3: CATPGPSSPLEETQYF; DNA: TGTGCCACCCCGGGACCCTCCTCTCCGTTGGAAGAGACCCAGTACTTC
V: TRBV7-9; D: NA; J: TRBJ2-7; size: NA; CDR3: CASSLAVGTSSYEQYF; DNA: TGTGCCAGCAGCTTAGCAGTAGGGACTTCCTCCTACGAGCAGTACTTC
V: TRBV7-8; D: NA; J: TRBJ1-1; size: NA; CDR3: CASSLGDGGFEAFF; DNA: TGTGCCAGCAGCTTAGGGGACGGGGGATTTGAAGCTTTCTTT
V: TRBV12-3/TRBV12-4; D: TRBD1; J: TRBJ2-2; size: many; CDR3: CASRLTGPDTGELFF; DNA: TGTGCCAGCAGGCTGACAGGGCCTGACACCGGGGAGCTGTTTTTT
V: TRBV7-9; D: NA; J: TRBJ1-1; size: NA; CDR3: CASSQQTAMNTEAFF; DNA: TGTGCCAGCAGCCAGCAGACAGCCATGAACACTGAAGCTTTCTTT
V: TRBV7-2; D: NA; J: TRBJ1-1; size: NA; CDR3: CASSFLRTAKDPEAFF; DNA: TGTGCCAGCAGCTTTCTAAGGACAGCCAAAGATCCTGAAGCTTTCTTT
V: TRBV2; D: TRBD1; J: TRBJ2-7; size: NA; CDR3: CASRDRLYEQYF; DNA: TGTGCCAGCAGGGACAGGCTCTACGAGCAGTACTTC
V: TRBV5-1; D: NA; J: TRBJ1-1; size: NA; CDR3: CASSLSWGATEAFF; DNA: TGCGCCAGCAGCTTGTCCTGGGGGGCCACTGAAGCTTTCTTT
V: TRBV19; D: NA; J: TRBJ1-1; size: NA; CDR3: CASGGLTEAFF; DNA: TGTGCCAGTGGGGGACTTACTGAAGCTTTCTTT
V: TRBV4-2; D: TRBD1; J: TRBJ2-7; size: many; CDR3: CASSQEGTANYEQYF; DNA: TGTGCCAGCAGCCAAGAGGGGACAGCTAACTACGAGCAGTACTTC
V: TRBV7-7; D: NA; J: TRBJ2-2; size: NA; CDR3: CASSSRGGELFF; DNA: TGTGCTAGCAGCTCGAGGGGCGGGGAGCTGTTTTTT
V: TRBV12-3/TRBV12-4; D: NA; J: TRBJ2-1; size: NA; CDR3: CASSSTTGPIRGDEQFF; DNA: TGTGCCAGCAGTTCCACCACGGGGCCTATCCGTGGCGATGAGCAGTTCTTC
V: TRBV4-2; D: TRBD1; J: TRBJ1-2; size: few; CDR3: CASSPTKEGAVSYGYTF; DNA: TGTGCCAGCAGCCCAACCAAGGAGGGGGCCGTCAGCTATGGCTACACCTTC
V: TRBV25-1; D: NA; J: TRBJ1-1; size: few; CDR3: CASSEGLGKAFF; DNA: TGTGCCAGCAGTGAGGGCCTAGGAAAAGCTTTCTTT
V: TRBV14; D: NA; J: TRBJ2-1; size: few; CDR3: CASSQGPSGSYNEQFF; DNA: TGTGCCAGCAGCCAAGGGCCCAGCGGGTCCTACAATGAGCAGTTCTTC
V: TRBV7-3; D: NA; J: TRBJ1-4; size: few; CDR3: CASSIPGPFGSEKLFF; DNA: TGTGCCAGCAGCATACCGGGCCCCTTCGGTAGTGAAAAACTGTTTTTT
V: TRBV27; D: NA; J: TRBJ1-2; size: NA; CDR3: CASSFLHDTNYGYTF; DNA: TGTGCCAGCAGTTTCCTCCACGATACCAACTATGGCTACACCTTC
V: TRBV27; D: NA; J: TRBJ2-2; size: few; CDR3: CASSWGSTGELFF; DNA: TGTGCCAGCAGTTGGGGTAGTACCGGGGAGCTGTTTTTT
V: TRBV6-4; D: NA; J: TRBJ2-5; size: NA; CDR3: CASSDSGSWYQETQYF; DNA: TGTGCCAGCAGTGACTCAGGTAGCTGGTACCAAGAGACCCAGTACTTC
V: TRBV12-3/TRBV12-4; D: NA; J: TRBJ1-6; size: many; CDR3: CASSLVPRSSYNSPLHF; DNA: TGTGCCAGCAGTTTGGTACCGAGGAGCTCCTATAATTCACCCCTCCACTTT
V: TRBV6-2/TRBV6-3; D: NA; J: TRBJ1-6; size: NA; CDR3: CASSQRANSPLHF; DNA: TGTGCCAGCAGTCAAAGAGCTAATTCACCCCTCCACTTT
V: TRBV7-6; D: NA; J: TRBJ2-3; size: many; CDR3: CASSFPVATDTQYF; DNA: TGTGCCAGCAGCTTTCCTGTGGCCACAGATACGCAGTATTTT
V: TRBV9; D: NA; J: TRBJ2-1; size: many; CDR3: CASSGNEQFF; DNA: TGTGCCAGCAGCGGCAATGAGCAGTTCTTC
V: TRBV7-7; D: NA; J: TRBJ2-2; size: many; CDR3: CASSPRSPSGELFF; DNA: TGTGCCAGCAGCCCTAGGTCCCCCTCAGGGGAGCTGTTTTTT
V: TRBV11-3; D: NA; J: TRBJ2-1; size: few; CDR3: CASSSAPQENEQFF; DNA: TGTGCCAGCAGCTCCGCCCCTCAAGAGAATGAGCAGTTCTTC
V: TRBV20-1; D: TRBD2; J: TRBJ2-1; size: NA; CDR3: CSARGYTLAGGGNEQFF; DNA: TGCAGTGCTAGAGGGTACACGCTAGCGGGGGGCGGAAATGAGCAGTTCTTC
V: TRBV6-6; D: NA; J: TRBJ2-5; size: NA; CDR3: CASTSSGETQYF; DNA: TGTGCCAGCACCTCTTCGGGTGAGACCCAGTACTTC
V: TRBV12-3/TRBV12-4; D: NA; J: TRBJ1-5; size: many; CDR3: CASSWGTASNQPQHF; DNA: TGTGCCAGCAGTTGGGGGACCGCTAGCAATCAGCCCCAGCATTTT
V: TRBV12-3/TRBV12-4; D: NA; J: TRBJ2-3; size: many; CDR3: CASSVGVASDTQYF; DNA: TGTGCCAGCAGTGTAGGGGTAGCTTCAGATACGCAGTATTTT
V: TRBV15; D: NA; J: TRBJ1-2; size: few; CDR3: CATSRADNYGYTF; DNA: TGTGCCACCAGCAGAGCAGATAACTATGGCTACACCTTC
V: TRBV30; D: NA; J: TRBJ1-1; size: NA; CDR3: CAWGTGASNTEAFF; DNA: TGTGCCTGGGGAACAGGAGCTTCGAACACTGAAGCTTTCTTT
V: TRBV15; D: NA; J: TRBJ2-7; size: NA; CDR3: CATSSTYEQYF; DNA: TGTGCCACCAGCAGCACCTACGAGCAGTACTTC
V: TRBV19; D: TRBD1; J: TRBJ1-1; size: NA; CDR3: CASSTPRLTGTEAFF; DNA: TGTGCCAGTAGTACCCCTCGGTTGACAGGGACTGAAGCTTTCTTT
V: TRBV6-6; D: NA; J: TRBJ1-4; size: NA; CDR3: CASSSNDRSEKLFF; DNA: TGTGCCAGCAGTTCCAACGACAGGAGTGAAAAACTGTTTTTT
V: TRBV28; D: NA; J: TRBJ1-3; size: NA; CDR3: CASSLGGSGNTIYF; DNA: TGTGCCAGCAGTTTGGGGGGCTCTGGAAACACCATATATTTT
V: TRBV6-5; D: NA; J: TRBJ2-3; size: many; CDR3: CASRRADTQYF; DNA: TGTGCCAGCAGACGCGCAGATACGCAGTATTTT
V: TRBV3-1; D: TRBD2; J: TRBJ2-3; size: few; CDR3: CASSQVRGAGGDTDTQYF; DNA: TGTGCCAGCAGCCAAGTTAGAGGAGCGGGAGGCGACACAGATACGCAGTATTTT
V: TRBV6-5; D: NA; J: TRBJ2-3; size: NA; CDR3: CASSPQGIWADTQYF; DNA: TGTGCCAGCAGCCCCCAGGGAATATGGGCAGATACGCAGTATTTT
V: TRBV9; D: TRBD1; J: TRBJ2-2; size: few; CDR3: CASSVALGQANTGELFF; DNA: TGTGCCAGCAGCGTAGCCCTTGGACAGGCTAACACCGGGGAGCTGTTTTTT
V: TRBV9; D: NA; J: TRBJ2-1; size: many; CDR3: CASSEDNEQFF; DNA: TGTGCCAGCAGCGAGGACAATGAGCAGTTCTTC